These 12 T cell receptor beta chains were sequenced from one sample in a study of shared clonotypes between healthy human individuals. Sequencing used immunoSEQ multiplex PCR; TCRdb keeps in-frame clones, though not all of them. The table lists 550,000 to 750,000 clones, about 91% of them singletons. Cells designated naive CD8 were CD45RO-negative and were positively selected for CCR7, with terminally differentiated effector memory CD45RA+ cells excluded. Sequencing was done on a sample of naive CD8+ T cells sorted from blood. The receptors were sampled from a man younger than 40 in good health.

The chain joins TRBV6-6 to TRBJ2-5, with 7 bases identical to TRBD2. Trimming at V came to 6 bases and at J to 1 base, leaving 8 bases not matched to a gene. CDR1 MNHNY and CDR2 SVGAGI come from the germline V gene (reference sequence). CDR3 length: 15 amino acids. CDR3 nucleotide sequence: TGTGCCAGCAGGCCCCCGCGGGGGAGCCAAGAGACCCAGTACTTC. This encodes CASRPPRGSQETQYF.

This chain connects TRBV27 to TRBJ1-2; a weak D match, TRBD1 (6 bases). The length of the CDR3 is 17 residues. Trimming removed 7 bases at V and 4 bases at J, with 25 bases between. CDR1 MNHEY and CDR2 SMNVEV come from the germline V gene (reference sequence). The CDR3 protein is CASTTYVGGPTFYGYTF. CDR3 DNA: TGTGCCAGCACCACTTACGTTGGGGGCCCTACATTCTATGGCTACACCTTC.

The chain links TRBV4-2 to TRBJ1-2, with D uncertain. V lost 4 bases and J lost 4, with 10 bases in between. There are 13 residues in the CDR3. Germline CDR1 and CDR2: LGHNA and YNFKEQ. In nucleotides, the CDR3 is TGTGCCAGCAGCCTCGAGAGCCCCTATGGCTACACCTTC. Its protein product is CASSLESPYGYTF.

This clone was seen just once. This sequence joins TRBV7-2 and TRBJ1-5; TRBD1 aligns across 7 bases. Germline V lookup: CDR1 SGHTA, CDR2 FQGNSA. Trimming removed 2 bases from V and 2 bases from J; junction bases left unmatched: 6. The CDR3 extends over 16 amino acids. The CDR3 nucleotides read TGTGCCAGCAGCTTACGCGGTCAGGGGGGCAATCAGCCCCAGCATTTT. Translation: CASSLRGQGGNQPQHF.

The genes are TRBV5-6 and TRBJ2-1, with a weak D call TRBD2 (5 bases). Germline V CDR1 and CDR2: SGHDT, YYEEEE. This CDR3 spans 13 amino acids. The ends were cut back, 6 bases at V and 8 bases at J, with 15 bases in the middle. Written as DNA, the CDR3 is TGTGCCAGCACCCTAGCCTCCTCTTATGAGCAGTTCTTC. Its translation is CASTLASSYEQFF.

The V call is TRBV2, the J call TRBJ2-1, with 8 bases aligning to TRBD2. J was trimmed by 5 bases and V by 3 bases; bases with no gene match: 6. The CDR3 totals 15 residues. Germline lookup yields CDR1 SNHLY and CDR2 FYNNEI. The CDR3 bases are TGTGCCAGCAGTGAGATCGGGACTAGTGACAATGAGCAGTTCTTC. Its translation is CASSEIGTSDNEQFF.

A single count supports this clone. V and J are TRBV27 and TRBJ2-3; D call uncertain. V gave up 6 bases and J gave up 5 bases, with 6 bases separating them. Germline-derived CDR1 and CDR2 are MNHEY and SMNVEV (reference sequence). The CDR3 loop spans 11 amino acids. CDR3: CASRELDTQYF. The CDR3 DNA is TGTGCCAGCAGGGAACTAGATACGCAGTATTTT.

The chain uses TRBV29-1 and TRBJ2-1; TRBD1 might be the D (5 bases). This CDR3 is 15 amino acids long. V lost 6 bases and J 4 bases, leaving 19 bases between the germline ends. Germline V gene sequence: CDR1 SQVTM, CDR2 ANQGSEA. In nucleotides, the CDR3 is TGCAGCGTGCAAACAGGTTTATGGGAATACAATGAGCAGTTCTTC. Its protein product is CSVQTGLWEYNEQFF.

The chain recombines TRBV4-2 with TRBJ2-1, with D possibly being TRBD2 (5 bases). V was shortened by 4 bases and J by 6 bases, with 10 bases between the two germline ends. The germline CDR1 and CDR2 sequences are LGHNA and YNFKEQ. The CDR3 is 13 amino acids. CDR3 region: CASSPRGSNEQFF. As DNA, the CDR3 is TGTGCCAGCAGCCCCCGGGGATCCAATGAGCAGTTCTTC.

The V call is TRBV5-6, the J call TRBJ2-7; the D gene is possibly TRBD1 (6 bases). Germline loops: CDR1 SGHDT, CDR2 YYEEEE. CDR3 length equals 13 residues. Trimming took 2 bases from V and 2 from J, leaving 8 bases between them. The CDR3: CASSFGQTYEQYF. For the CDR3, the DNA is TGTGCCAGCAGCTTTGGACAGACCTACGAGCAGTACTTC.

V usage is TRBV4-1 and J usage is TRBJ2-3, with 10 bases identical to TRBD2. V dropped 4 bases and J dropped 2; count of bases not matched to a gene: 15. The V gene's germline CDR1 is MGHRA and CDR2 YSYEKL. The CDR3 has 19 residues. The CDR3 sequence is CASSLKTGLAEPYTDTQYF. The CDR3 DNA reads TGCGCCAGCAGCCTGAAAACTGGACTAGCGGAACCCTACACAGATACGCAGTATTTT.

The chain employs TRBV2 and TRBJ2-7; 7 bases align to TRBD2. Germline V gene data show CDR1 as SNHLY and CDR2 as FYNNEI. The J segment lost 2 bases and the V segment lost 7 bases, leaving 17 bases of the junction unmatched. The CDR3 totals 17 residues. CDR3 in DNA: TGTGCCAGCACCTTGAGTACGGGGGGAGAAACCGCCTACGAGCAGTACTTC. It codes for CASTLSTGGETAYEQYF.